This TCR beta chain was retrieved from a study of T cell responses to AZD1222 COVID-19 vaccine. General observations from the study: With two AZD1222 doses given, Spike-specific TCR breadth and depth both rose. The span of vaccine-associated CD4 TCRs extended across spike, with dominance at 160-218 and 743-854. Only six or seven AZD1222 recipients were seropositive at baseline.

Regarding this clone: No antigen is known for it.

Trimming pared 3 bases from V and 8 bases from J, leaving 16 bases between. CDR3 length: 15 amino acids. Looked up from germline, CDR1 is LNHDA and CDR2 is SQIVND (reference sequence). Some clones are missing from TCRdb's copy, which holds only in-frame ones; the method was immunoSEQ multiplex PCR. Of roughly 160,000 clones in the sample, approximately 91% are singletons; the top ten hold approximately 2%. The source is an adult in good health. The sequencing used peripheral blood, collected on day 0 of AZD1222 vaccination. The rearrangement links TRBV19 to TRBJ1-4, with D hard to call. The CDR3 DNA reads TGTGCCAGTAGTATGGGAAAAGGGCTTGGCGAAAAACTGTTTTTT. Amino acids: CASSMGKGLGEKLFF.